The T cell receptor (beta chain) described here comes from a study of cytomegalovirus exposure and HLA in healthy donors. The CDR3 covers 16 residues. Germline V gives CDR1 SGHKS, CDR2 YYEKEE (reference sequence). Unmatched junction bases numbered 10, after V lost 0 bases and J lost 5 bases. In the PCR, 60 Vbeta and 13 Jbeta primers were used. Profiled with immunoSEQ multiplex PCR; TCRdb holds only in-frame clones, not every one. Among 80,000 or so clones listed, approximately 60% were seen once. Sequences were obtained from PBMCs. The rearrangement joins TRBV5-5 to TRBJ2-7; TRBD1 aligns across 8 bases. This sequence originates from a male donor in good health and CMV-seropositive. CDR3 nucleotide sequence: TGTGCCAGCAGCTTGGCCGAAGGACAGGGAGAACACGAGCAGTACTTC. This encodes CASSLAEGQGEHEQYF.